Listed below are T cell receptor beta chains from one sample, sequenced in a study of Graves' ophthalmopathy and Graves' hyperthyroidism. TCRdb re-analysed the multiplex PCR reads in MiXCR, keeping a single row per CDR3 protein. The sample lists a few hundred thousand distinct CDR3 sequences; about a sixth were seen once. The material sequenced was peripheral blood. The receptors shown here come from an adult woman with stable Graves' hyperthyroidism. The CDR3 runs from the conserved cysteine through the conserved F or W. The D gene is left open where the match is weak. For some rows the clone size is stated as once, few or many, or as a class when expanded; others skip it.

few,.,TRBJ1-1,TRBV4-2,TGTGCCAGCAGCCAGTCCTCACGAGCGCTTGAAGCTTTCTTT,CASSQSSRALEAFF
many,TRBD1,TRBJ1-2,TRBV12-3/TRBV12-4,TGTGCCAGCAGTTGGGACAGGGCTGGCTACACCTTC,CASSWDRAGYTF
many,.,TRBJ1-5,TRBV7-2,TGTGCCAGCAGCTTAGGGCCTCAGGGCGGGCAGCCCCAGCATTTT,CASSLGPQGGQPQHF
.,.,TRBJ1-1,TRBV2,TGTGCCAGCAGTGATCTTCGGTGGACTGGTCGGGGCACTGAAGCTTTCTTT,CASSDLRWTGRGTEAFF
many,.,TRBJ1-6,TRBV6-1,TGTGCCAGCAGGAGGGCAGGGAGCTCCTATAATTCACCCCTCCACTTT,CASRRAGSSYNSPLHF
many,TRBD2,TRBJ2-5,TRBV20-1,TGCAGTGCTAGGACTAGCGGGAGGGGGGCCGGAGAGACCCAGTACTTC,CSARTSGRGAGETQYF
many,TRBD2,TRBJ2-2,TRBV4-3,TGCGCCAGCAGCGGGCTAGCGGGAGGCCCGGGCGGGGAGCTGTTTTTT,CASSGLAGGPGGELFF
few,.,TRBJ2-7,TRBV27,TGTGCCAGCACCGAATCTGCCAGGGACGAGCAGTACTTC,CASTESARDEQYF
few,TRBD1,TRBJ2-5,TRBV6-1,TGTGCCAGCAGCTGGGACAGTAACCAAGAGACCCAGTACTTC,CASSWDSNQETQYF
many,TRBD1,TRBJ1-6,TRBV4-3,TGCGCCAGCAGCCCTGACAGGGTGGGTTCTTCACCCCTCCACTTT,CASSPDRVGSSPLHF
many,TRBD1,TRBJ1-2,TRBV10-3,TGTGCCATCAGATTCGGGACAGGGGACTATGGCTACACCTTC,CAIRFGTGDYGYTF
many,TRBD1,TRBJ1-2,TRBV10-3,TGTGCCATCAGTCTACAGGGGGCGGATGGCTACACCTTC,CAISLQGADGYTF
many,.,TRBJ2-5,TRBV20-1,TGCAGTGCTCTCGACCGGCTGACATTACCGCCGGGGACCCAGTACTTC,CSALDRLTLPPGTQYF
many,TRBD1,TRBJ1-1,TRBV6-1,TGTGCCAGCAGTGAGGGACAGCGGAAAGCTTTCTTT,CASSEGQRKAFF
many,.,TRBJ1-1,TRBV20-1,TGCAGTGCTACTCGGGGGGTCAGGAACACTGAAGCTTTCTTT,CSATRGVRNTEAFF
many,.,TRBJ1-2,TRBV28,TGTGCCAGCAGTTTAGTCAGAATCTATGGCTACACCTTC,CASSLVRIYGYTF
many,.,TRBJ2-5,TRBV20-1,TGCAGTGCTAGCTGGGGTCAGACCCAGTACTTC,CSASWGQTQYF
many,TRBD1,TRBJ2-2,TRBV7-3,TGTGCCAGCAGCTCCCGGGGCGGGACAGGGGACGGGGAGCTGTTTTTT,CASSSRGGTGDGELFF
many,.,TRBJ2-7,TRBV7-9,TGTGCCAGCAGCTTGCCAGGGGTCCCCTACGAGCAGTACTTC,CASSLPGVPYEQYF
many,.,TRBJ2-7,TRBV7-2,TGTGCCAGCAGCTTAGCCCAGGGGGGCAGCGAGCAGTACTTC,CASSLAQGGSEQYF
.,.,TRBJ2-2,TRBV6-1,TGTGCCAGCAGTGAAAAAGGGGGAGGAGTTCCCGGGGAGCTGTTTTTT,CASSEKGGGVPGELFF
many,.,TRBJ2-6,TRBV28,TGTGCCACCCTAGGGAATTCTGGGGCCAACGTCCTGACTTTC,CATLGNSGANVLTF
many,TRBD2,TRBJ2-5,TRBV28,TGTGCCAGCAGTTCCACCACTAGCGGGAGGCCCCGGGAGACCCAGTACTTC,CASSSTTSGRPRETQYF
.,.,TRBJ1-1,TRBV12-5,TGTGCTAGTGGTTTCGGCGCAAACACTGAAGCTTTCTTT,CASGFGANTEAFF
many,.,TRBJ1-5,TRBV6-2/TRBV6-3,TGTGCCAGCAGACTGGGTCATCAGCCCCAGCATTTT,CASRLGHQPQHF
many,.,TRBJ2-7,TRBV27,TGTGCCAGCAGCCCGCAGGGGAGGTACGAGCAGTACTTC,CASSPQGRYEQYF
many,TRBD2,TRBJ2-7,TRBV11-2,TGTGCCAGCAGTCATCGAGGGACTAGCGGATACGAGCAGTACTTC,CASSHRGTSGYEQYF
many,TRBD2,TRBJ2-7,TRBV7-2,TGTGCCAGCAGCTTCCAACTAGCGGGAGGGACCGAGCAGTACTTC,CASSFQLAGGTEQYF
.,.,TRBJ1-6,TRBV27,TGTGCCAGCAGTTCCGGGGATGGTGGTTATAATTCACCCCTCCACTTT,CASSSGDGGYNSPLHF
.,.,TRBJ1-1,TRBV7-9,TGTGCCAGCAGCCGCAGTTGGAACACTGAAGCTTTCTTT,CASSRSWNTEAFF
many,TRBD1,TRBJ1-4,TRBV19,TGTGCCAGTAGAGATTCCGGGACAGATAATGAAAAACTGTTTTTT,CASRDSGTDNEKLFF
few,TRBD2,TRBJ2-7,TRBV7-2,TGTGCCAGCAGGGAGGGACTAGCGGAGTACGAGCAGTACTTC,CASREGLAEYEQYF
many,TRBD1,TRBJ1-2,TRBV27,TGTGCCAGCAGTTTATCACCGACAGGGGCAGGGGACTATGGCTACACCTTC,CASSLSPTGAGDYGYTF
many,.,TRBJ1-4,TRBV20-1,TGCAGTGCTAGAATGTATGAAAAACTGTTTTTT,CSARMYEKLFF
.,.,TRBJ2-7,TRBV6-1,TGTGCCAGCAGTCCCGGACTGAACGGGGGCTACGAGCAGTACTTC,CASSPGLNGGYEQYF
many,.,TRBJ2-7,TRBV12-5,TGTGCTAGTGGTTTGCCCAACTCAGGGGAGAGGCCCTACGAGCAGTACTTC,CASGLPNSGERPYEQYF
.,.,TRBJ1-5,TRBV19,TGTGCCAGTAGTATAACGGGGTACAATCAGCCCCAGCATTTT,CASSITGYNQPQHF
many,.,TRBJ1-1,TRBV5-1,TGCGCCAGCAGCCCCACAGGGCACGACACTGAAGCTTTCTTT,CASSPTGHDTEAFF
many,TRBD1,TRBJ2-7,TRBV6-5,TGTGCCAGCAGTTACGACAGGGCTTACGAGCAGTACTTC,CASSYDRAYEQYF
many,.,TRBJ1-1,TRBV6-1,TGTGCCAGCAGCGATAGCGAGAACACTGAAGCTTTCTTT,CASSDSENTEAFF
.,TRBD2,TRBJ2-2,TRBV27,TGTGCCAGCAGTTTGAGGCGGGAGCACGGGGAGCTGTTTTTT,CASSLRREHGELFF
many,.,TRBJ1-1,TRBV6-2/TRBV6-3,TGTGCCAGCACCTCAGACAGGAACGCTGAAGCTTTCTTT,CASTSDRNAEAFF
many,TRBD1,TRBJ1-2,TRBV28,TGTGCCAGCAGGACCAGACAGGGATTAAATGGCTACACCTTC,CASRTRQGLNGYTF
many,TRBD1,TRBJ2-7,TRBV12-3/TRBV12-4,TGTGCCAGCAGCTGGTCTTCCGGGACAGGGCCCTACGAGCAGTACTTC,CASSWSSGTGPYEQYF
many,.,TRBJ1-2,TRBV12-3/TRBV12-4,TGTGCCAGCAGTATTCATGGGGGTGACTATGGCTACACCTTC,CASSIHGGDYGYTF
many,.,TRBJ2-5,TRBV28,TGTGCCAGCAGTTCGGCGGCCCCGGGGACCCAGTACTTC,CASSSAAPGTQYF
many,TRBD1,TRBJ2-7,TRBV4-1,TGCGCCAGCAGCCAAGGTCAACCGGGACAGAACACCTACGAGCAGTACTTC,CASSQGQPGQNTYEQYF